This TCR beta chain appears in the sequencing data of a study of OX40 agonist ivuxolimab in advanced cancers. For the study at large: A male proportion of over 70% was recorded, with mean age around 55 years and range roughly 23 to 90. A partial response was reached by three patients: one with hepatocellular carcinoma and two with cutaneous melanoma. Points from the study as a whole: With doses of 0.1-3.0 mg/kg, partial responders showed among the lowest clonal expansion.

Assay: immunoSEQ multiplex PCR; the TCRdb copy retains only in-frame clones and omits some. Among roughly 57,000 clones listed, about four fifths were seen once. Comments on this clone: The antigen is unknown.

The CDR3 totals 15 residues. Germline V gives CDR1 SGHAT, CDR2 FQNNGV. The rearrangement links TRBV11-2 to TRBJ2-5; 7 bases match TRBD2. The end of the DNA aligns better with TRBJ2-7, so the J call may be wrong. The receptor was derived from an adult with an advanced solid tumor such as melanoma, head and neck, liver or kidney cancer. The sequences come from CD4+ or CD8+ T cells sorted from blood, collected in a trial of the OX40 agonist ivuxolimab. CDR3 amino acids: CASSLRLASVDEQYF. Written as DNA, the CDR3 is TGTGCCAGCAGCCTGCGACTAGCATCCGTCGACGAGCAGTACTTC.